This TCR beta chain derives from a study of T cell responses to AZD1222 COVID-19 vaccine. Overall study findings and caveats: Nearly half of unique spike-specific TCRs reportedly avoided B.1.351 and B.1.1.7 mutated regions. Spike-specific TCR breadth and depth were elevated following two AZD1222 doses. Females outnumbered males among donors, who were mostly white British; clonal diversity was possibly underestimated.

The protocol was immunoSEQ multiplex PCR, while the TCRdb copy is restricted to in-frame clones and leaves out a portion. Of about 160,000 clones in the sample, 85% to 90% were seen once. The CDR3 spans 13 residues. V dropped 3 bases and J dropped 4 bases, with 9 bases sitting between them. The germline V gene encodes CDR1 SEHNR and CDR2 FQNEAQ (reference sequence). A note on this clone: Its cognate antigen is unknown. Different DNA sequences within this sample yield the same CDR3.

The source is an adult who received the AZD1222 COVID-19 vaccine. This rearrangement joins TRBV7-9 to TRBJ1-1, with D perhaps matching TRBD1 (6 bases). Material: peripheral blood, obtained 28 days after the second AZD1222 dose. The CDR3 nucleotides are TGTGCCAGCAGCTTTTCAGGGGCCACTGAAGCTTTCTTT. It codes for CASSFSGATEAFF.